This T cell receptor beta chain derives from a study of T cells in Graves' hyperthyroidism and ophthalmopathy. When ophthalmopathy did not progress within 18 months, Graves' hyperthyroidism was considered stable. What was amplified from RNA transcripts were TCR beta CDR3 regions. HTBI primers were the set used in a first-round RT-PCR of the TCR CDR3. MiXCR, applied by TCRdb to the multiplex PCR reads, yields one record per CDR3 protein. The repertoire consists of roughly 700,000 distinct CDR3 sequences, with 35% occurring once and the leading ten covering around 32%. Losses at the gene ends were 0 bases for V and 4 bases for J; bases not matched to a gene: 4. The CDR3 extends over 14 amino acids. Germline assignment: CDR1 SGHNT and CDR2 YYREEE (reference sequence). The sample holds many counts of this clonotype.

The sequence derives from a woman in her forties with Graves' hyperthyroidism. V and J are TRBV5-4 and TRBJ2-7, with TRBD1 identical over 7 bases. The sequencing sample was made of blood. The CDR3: CASSLDPGGYEQYF. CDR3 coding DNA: TGTGCCAGCAGCTTGGATCCAGGGGGATACGAGCAGTACTTC.